The T cell receptor (beta chain) under discussion was sequenced for a study of OX40 agonist ivuxolimab in advanced cancers. Study findings and constraints: CD8+ T cells were the subset that, on average, had more expanded clones than CD4+.

Of note for this clone: What it binds is unknown.

Per the germline V gene, CDR1 is LGHNA and CDR2 is YSLEER. The CDR3 extends over 14 amino acids. Trimming cost V 1 base and J 4 bases; bases outside gene matches: 1. Profiled with immunoSEQ multiplex PCR; TCRdb holds only in-frame clones, not every one. The sample has around 76,000 clones; 90% to 95% are singletons. This TCR derives from an adult with an advanced solid tumor such as melanoma, head and neck, liver or kidney cancer. This specimen was CD4+ or CD8+ T cells sorted from blood, taken in a trial of the OX40 agonist ivuxolimab. The chain combines TRBV4-3 with TRBJ2-7, with 10 bases matching TRBD1. This CDR3 reads CASSQGQGAYEQYF. The CDR3 DNA reads TGCGCCAGCAGCCAAGGACAGGGGGCTTACGAGCAGTACTTC.